The 5 T cell receptor beta chains below all came from one sample that was sequenced in a study of multiple sclerosis patients with progressive multifocal leukoencephalopathy. Sequenced by immunoSEQ multiplex PCR; TCRdb stores in-frame clones only, minus some. Seen here are 30,000 or so clones, about 89% observed once, and the top ten hold over 1.3%. The time point was: before natalizumab initiation. The sequencing sample was made of PBMCs. The receptors derive from a human donor with multiple sclerosis.

The count of this clone is one. This chain joins TRBV6-5 and TRBJ2-3; TRBD2 is a possible D gene (6 bases). The length of the CDR3 is 15 residues. V lost 4 bases and J lost 2, with 13 bases in between. CDR1 and CDR2 (germline): MNHEY, SVGAGI. Here the CDR3 DNA reads TGTGCCAGCAGTTCGGGACTCATCGTCACAGATACGCAGTATTTT. Protein sequence: CASSSGLIVTDTQYF.

V usage is TRBV29-1 and J usage is TRBJ2-2; TRBD1 matches 7 bases. This CDR3 spans 14 amino acids. V was clipped by 7 bases and J by 0 bases; unmatched bases: 5. Looked up from germline, CDR1 is SQVTM and CDR2 is ANQGSEA. This CDR3 reads CSGRQGPNTGELFF. The CDR3 nucleotides read TGCAGCGGCCGACAGGGCCCGAACACCGGGGAGCTGTTTTTT.

The chain links TRBV9 to TRBJ2-2; D not resolved. The length of the CDR3 is 15 residues. V was clipped by 0 bases and J by 1 base, with 7 bases between them. Germline V gene data show CDR1 as SGDLS and CDR2 as YYNGEE. The CDR3 spells CASSVEAQNTGELFF. The CDR3, as DNA: TGTGCCAGCAGCGTAGAGGCCCAGAACACCGGGGAGCTGTTTTTT.

This chain joins TRBV4-1 and TRBJ2-7; a possible D gene is TRBD2 (5 bases). CDR3 length equals 15 residues. Germline loops: CDR1 MGHRA, CDR2 YSYEKL. V lost 2 bases, J lost 2 bases, and 13 bases lay in between. The CDR3 region is CASSQYEGATYEQYF. In DNA form, the CDR3 reads TGCGCCAGCAGCCAATACGAGGGCGCGACCTACGAGCAGTACTTC.

The chain has TRBV6-6 and TRBJ2-7; 12 bases fit TRBD2. CDR3 length: 16 residues. Germline V gives CDR1 MNHNY, CDR2 SVGAGI (reference sequence). V dropped 7 bases and J dropped 1; count of bases not matched to a gene: 8. As DNA, the CDR3 is TGTGCCAGCACGTGGCTAGCGGGAGGGCGGTCCTACGAGCAGTACTTC. Its protein is CASTWLAGGRSYEQYF.